Listed below are T cell receptor beta chains from one sample, sequenced in a study of blood T cell repertoires in COVID-19. TCRdb's table, derived via immunoSEQ multiplex PCR, lists solely in-frame clones and lacks some. The profile shows over 90,000 clones, around four fifths of them singletons. The specimen sequenced was peripheral blood. These receptors came from a human donor in a cohort sampled during active COVID-19. The CDR3 runs from the conserved cysteine through the conserved F or W. The D gene is left open where the match is weak. Rows may omit the clone size; those that give it use once, few, many or a size class.

v_gene,abundance,j_gene,d_gene,CDR3aa,CDR3nt
TRBV5-1,many,TRBJ1-1,NA,CASSHGTEGTEAFF,TGCGCCAGCAGCCATGGGACGGAGGGCACTGAAGCTTTCTTT
TRBV5-5,NA,TRBJ1-1,NA,CASSSNPSVNTEAFF,TGTGCCAGCAGCTCGAACCCCTCGGTGAACACTGAAGCTTTCTTT
TRBV6-1,NA,TRBJ1-1,TRBD1,CASSEEAGGGYTEAFF,TGTGCCAGCAGTGAGGAGGCAGGGGGTGGGTACACTGAAGCTTTCTTT
TRBV9,NA,TRBJ2-5,TRBD2,CASSVLAGGETQYF,TGTGCCAGCAGCGTACTAGCGGGAGGGGAGACCCAGTACTTC
TRBV2,NA,TRBJ1-2,TRBD1,CASREGQAGYGYTF,TGTGCCAGCAGGGAGGGACAGGCTGGCTATGGCTACACCTTC
TRBV30,NA,TRBJ1-6,TRBD1,CAWSRDRSAYNSPLHF,TGTGCCTGGAGTCGGGACAGGAGCGCCTATAATTCACCCCTCCACTTT
TRBV19,NA,TRBJ1-1,NA,CASSSTGFVTEAFF,TGTGCCAGTAGTAGCACAGGGTTTGTAACTGAAGCTTTCTTT
TRBV6-2/TRBV6-3,few,TRBJ2-1,TRBD2,CASSYSLRAGVPEQFF,TGTGCCAGCAGTTACTCATTGAGAGCGGGGGTCCCTGAGCAGTTCTTC
TRBV18,few,TRBJ2-2,NA,CASSPMATGELFF,TGTGCCAGCTCACCAATGGCCACCGGGGAGCTGTTTTTT
TRBV29-1,NA,TRBJ1-1,TRBD1,CSVAGTGLNTEAFF,TGCAGCGTTGCTGGGACAGGGCTCAACACTGAAGCTTTCTTT
TRBV27,NA,TRBJ2-5,TRBD1,CASSRDSKTYQETQYF,TGTGCCAGCAGTAGGGACAGTAAAACCTACCAAGAGACCCAGTACTTC
TRBV7-9,NA,TRBJ2-1,TRBD2,CASSLGTGGGDNNEQFF,TGTGCCAGCAGCTTAGGGACAGGCGGGGGGGATAACAATGAGCAGTTCTTC
TRBV6-1,NA,TRBJ1-1,NA,CASSESGQLRAFF,TGTGCCAGCAGTGAATCCGGACAGCTCAGGGCTTTCTTT
TRBV14,NA,TRBJ1-4,NA,CASSVLSAGFEKLFF,TGTGCCAGCAGTGTCTTGTCAGCGGGGTTTGAAAAACTGTTTTTT
TRBV12-5,NA,TRBJ1-6,TRBD1,CASGLTTGGVSPLHF,TGTGCTAGTGGTTTGACGACAGGGGGCGTTTCACCCCTCCACTTT
TRBV2,NA,TRBJ1-1,NA,CASNKQGNTEAFF,TGTGCCAGCAACAAACAGGGAAACACTGAAGCTTTCTTT
TRBV7-9,NA,TRBJ1-4,NA,CASSLRGSEKLFF,TGTGCCAGCAGCCTGCGGGGGAGTGAAAAACTGTTTTTT
TRBV7-3,NA,TRBJ2-7,TRBD1,CASSFTGQGIHEQYF,TGTGCCAGCAGCTTTACGGGACAGGGAATCCACGAGCAGTACTTC
TRBV4-1,NA,TRBJ2-7,NA,CASSQKRASGDEQYF,TGCGCCAGCAGCCAAAAGAGGGCAAGTGGGGACGAGCAGTACTTC
TRBV14,NA,TRBJ2-7,NA,CASSQLRGGYEQYF,TGTGCCAGCAGCCAATTACGGGGAGGCTACGAGCAGTACTTC
TRBV18,NA,TRBJ2-1,NA,CASSVGANEQFF,TGTGCCAGCTCAGTGGGAGCCAATGAGCAGTTCTTC
TRBV12-3/TRBV12-4,NA,TRBJ1-4,NA,CAAKQSTNEKLFF,TGTGCCGCAAAACAGTCAACTAATGAAAAACTGTTTTTT
TRBV28,NA,TRBJ1-3,NA,CASSEQGRNTIYF,TGTGCCAGCAGTGAACAGGGCCGAAACACCATATATTTT
TRBV11-2,NA,TRBJ2-1,TRBD2,CASSPGSGAYNEQFF,TGTGCCAGCAGCCCCGGAAGCGGGGCCTACAATGAGCAGTTCTTC
TRBV18,NA,TRBJ1-2,NA,CASSPPSQSYNYGYTF,TGTGCCAGCTCACCACCGTCCCAGTCATATAACTATGGCTACACCTTC
TRBV6-1,NA,TRBJ1-2,TRBD1,CASSEWGQEGYGYTF,TGTGCCAGCAGTGAATGGGGACAGGAGGGCTATGGCTACACCTTC
TRBV5-1,NA,TRBJ1-5,NA,CASSLEGERQPQHF,TGCGCCAGCAGCTTGGAAGGAGAACGTCAGCCCCAGCATTTT
TRBV28,NA,TRBJ1-6,NA,CASSLRGSYNSPLHF,TGTGCCAGCAGTTTAAGGGGATCCTATAATTCACCCCTCCACTTT
TRBV27,NA,TRBJ2-7,TRBD1,CASSVWADRPGEQYF,TGTGCCAGCAGTGTCTGGGCGGACAGGCCGGGCGAGCAGTACTTC
TRBV7-9,NA,TRBJ1-2,NA,CASSSPNSAVRDGYTF,TGTGCCAGCAGCAGTCCTAACAGCGCCGTGAGGGATGGCTACACCTTC
TRBV5-1,NA,TRBJ1-5,TRBD1,CASSLGGGGQPQHF,TGCGCCAGCAGCTTGGGAGGGGGCGGGCAGCCCCAGCATTTT
TRBV24-1,once,TRBJ2-3,NA,CATAGGTDTQYF,TGTGCCACCGCCGGGGGCACAGATACGCAGTATTTT
TRBV7-6,NA,TRBJ2-5,TRBD2,CASSHPSGRQTQYF,TGTGCCAGCAGCCACCCTAGCGGGAGGCAGACCCAGTACTTC
TRBV27,NA,TRBJ1-4,TRBD1,CASSLWGQGAEKLFF,TGTGCCAGCAGTTTATGGGGTCAGGGGGCAGAAAAACTGTTTTTT
TRBV5-4,NA,TRBJ1-4,TRBD1,CASSQQGANEKLFF,TGTGCCAGCAGCCAACAGGGGGCTAATGAAAAACTGTTTTTT
TRBV12-3/TRBV12-4,NA,TRBJ1-1,NA,CASNQGSDTEAFF,TGTGCCAGCAATCAGGGCTCGGACACTGAAGCTTTCTTT
TRBV6-2/TRBV6-3,NA,TRBJ1-5,NA,CASSTGLQPQHF,TGTGCCAGCAGTACAGGGTTACAGCCCCAGCATTTT
TRBV6-5,NA,TRBJ1-2,NA,CASSRIPGDVSGYTF,TGTGCCAGCAGCCGAATCCCAGGGGACGTTTCTGGCTACACCTTC
TRBV25-1,NA,TRBJ1-2,TRBD1,CASSEPSPGQGYGYTF,TGTGCCAGCAGTGAACCCTCCCCGGGACAGGGCTATGGCTACACCTTC
TRBV30,NA,TRBJ1-1,NA,CAWSRPAGSRSSEAFF,TGTGCCTGGAGCCGACCTGCAGGGTCCCGTAGTTCTGAAGCTTTCTTT